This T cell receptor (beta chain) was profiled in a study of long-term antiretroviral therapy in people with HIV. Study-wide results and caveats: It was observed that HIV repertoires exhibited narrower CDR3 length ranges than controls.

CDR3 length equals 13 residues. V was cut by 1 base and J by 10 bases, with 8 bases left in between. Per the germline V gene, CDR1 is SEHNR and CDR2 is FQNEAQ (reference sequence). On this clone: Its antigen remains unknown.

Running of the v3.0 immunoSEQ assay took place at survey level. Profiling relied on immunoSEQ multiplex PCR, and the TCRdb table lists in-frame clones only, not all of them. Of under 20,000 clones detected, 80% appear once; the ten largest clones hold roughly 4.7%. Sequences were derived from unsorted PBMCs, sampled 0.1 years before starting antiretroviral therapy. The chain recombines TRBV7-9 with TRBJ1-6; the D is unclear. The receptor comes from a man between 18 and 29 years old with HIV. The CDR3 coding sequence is TGTGCCAGCAGCTTAGAATGGTTGTCACCCCTCCACTTT. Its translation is CASSLEWLSPLHF.